Below are 23 T cell receptor beta chains sequenced from a single sample in a study of T cells in Graves' hyperthyroidism and ophthalmopathy. The TCR beta CDR3 regions underwent amplification using RNA transcripts as the source. An initial round of RT-PCR targeting the TCR CDR3 relied on the HTBI primer set. A single record per CDR3 protein comes from TCRdb applying MiXCR to the multiplex PCR reads. This repertoire shows nearly 750,000 distinct CDR3 sequences, approximately 40% found once; its top ten account for around 29%. The sample was blood. Receptors were obtained from a woman aged 35 to 49 with Graves' hyperthyroidism.

As concerns this clonotype: A much larger clone sits a single nucleotide away, making a read error possible. The chain links TRBV7-3 to TRBJ2-7, with 8 bases identical to TRBD1. Unmatched junction bases numbered 3, after V lost 0 bases and J lost 2 bases. Germline V lookup: CDR1 SGHTA, CDR2 FQGTGA. This CDR3 has 15 residues. This chain's CDR3 is CASSLTGQATYEQYF. The CDR3 DNA is TGTGCCAGCAGCTTAACGGGACAGGCGACCTACGAGCAGTACTTC.

This clonotype has just one count. One junction end disagrees with the germline gene, perhaps due to a read error. The chain is built from TRBV5-1 and TRBJ1-2; D may be TRBD1 (5 bases). CDR1 SGHRS and CDR2 YFSETQ come from the germline V gene. The CDR3 is 13 residues long. CDR3 nucleotides: TGTGCCAGCAGCTTGTCCCCAGGGAACAGCTACACCTTC. Amino acids: CASSLSPGNSYTF. The full variable domain, completed using reference TRBV5-1 and TRBJ1-2, is KAGVTQTPRYLIKTRGQQVTLSCSPISGHRSVSWYQQTPGQGLQFLFEYFSETQRNKGNFPGRFSGRQFSNSRSEMNVSTLELGDSALYLCASSLSPGNSYTFGSGTRLTVV.

V and J are TRBV7-8 and TRBJ1-1; 9 bases are a match to TRBD1. This CDR3 has 15 residues. With 2 bases clipped from V and 1 base from J, the junction kept 2 bases outside the gene matches. CDR1 and CDR2 (germline): SGHVS, FQNEAQ. The CDR3 protein is CASSLTGGPNTEAFF. The DNA of the CDR3 is TGTGCCAGCAGCTTAACAGGGGGCCCGAACACTGAAGCTTTCTTT.

The chain is built from TRBV7-8 and TRBJ1-1, with D possibly matching TRBD1 (6 bases). The CDR3 is 16 amino acids. The V gene's germline CDR1 is SGHVS and CDR2 FQNEAQ. V gave up 1 base and J gave up 6 bases, with 18 bases separating them. CDR3 residues: CASSLGQGPPLSEAFF. DNA of the CDR3: TGTGCCAGCAGCTTAGGGCAGGGGCCACCCTTGTCTGAAGCTTTCTTT.

This clonotype was counted ten times or more. The CDR3 bases are TGTGCCAGCAGTTTTCTCGGGCAGGGAGACTCACCCCTCCACTTT. It codes for CASSFLGQGDSPLHF. The rearrangement links TRBV28 to TRBJ1-6; D may be TRBD1 (5 bases). V lost 3 bases and J 10 bases, leaving 16 bases between the germline ends. Germline CDR1 MDHEN, CDR2 SYDVKM. The CDR3 has 15 amino acids.

This sequence joins TRBV19 and TRBJ2-7, with D perhaps matching TRBD1 (6 bases). V was trimmed by 5 bases and J by 1 base, leaving 9 bases between them. Per germline, CDR1 LNHDA and CDR2 SQIVND (reference sequence). The CDR3 runs to 13 residues. CDR3 DNA: TGTGCCAGTAGTGTGGACAGATCCTACGAGCAGTACTTC. This translates into CASSVDRSYEQYF.

The chain recombines TRBV29-1 with TRBJ2-3; no clear D gene. V lost 6 bases, J lost 0 bases, and 7 bases lay in between. Germline V CDR1 and CDR2: SQVTM, ANQGSEA. The CDR3 consists of 12 residues. The CDR3 sequence: CSVVLSTDTQYF. The CDR3, as DNA: TGCAGCGTGGTCCTTAGCACAGATACGCAGTATTTT.

For this clonotype: This CDR3 fails to terminate in the conserved phenylalanine or tryptophan, so it likely reflects a read error. In nucleotides, the CDR3 is TGTGCCAGCAGTTTTTCTAGCGGGGGCTACGAGCAGTACTCC. It yields the protein CASSFSSGGYEQYS. J is TRBJ2-7 and V is TRBV7-9, with 10 bases that match TRBD2. V lost 6 bases and J lost 3; bases outside the gene matches: 5. The CDR3 extends over 14 amino acids. The V gene's germline CDR1 is SEHNR and CDR2 FQNEAQ (reference sequence).

The gene calls are TRBV19 and TRBJ1-1; D uncertain. Between the trimmed V and J ends, which lost 7 bases and 5 bases, there was a span of 14 bases. The CDR3 runs to 13 residues. Germline-derived CDR1 and CDR2 are LNHDA and SQIVND (reference sequence). The CDR3 DNA is TGTGCCAGTACTTCTTTGTGGAAGACTGAAGCTTTCTTT. This encodes CASTSLWKTEAFF. Full variable domain (remainder filled in from reference TRBV19 and TRBJ1-1): DGGITQSPKYLFRKEGQNVTLSCEQNLNHDAMYWYRQDPGQGLRLIYYSQIVNDFQKGDIAEGYSVSREKKESFPLTVTSAQKNPTAFYLCASTSLWKTEAFFGQGTRLTVV.

To note about this clonotype: An end of the junction does not agree with germline; a read error may underlie this. The CDR3: CASSPGYSPLHF. CDR3 bases: TGTGCCAGCAGCCCCGGATATTCACCCCTCCACTTT. This rearrangement joins TRBV15 to TRBJ1-6; D call uncertain. Germline-derived CDR1 and CDR2 are LNHNV and YYDKDF (reference sequence). This CDR3 spans 12 amino acids.

This clonotype showed up just a few times. This chain links TRBV12-3 or TRBV12-4 with TRBJ2-7; either TRBD1 or TRBD2 may fit D (5 bases each). Between the trimmed V and J ends, which lost 7 bases and 6 bases, there was a span of 10 bases. The CDR3 has 11 amino acids. DNA for the CDR3: TGTGCCAGCACCCTGGGGGTCGAGCAGTACTTC. It encodes CASTLGVEQYF.

This clonotype occurred many times. This sequence joins TRBV5-1 and TRBJ2-5; TRBD1 matches at 7 bases. Germline assignment: CDR1 SGHRS and CDR2 YFSETQ. This CDR3 region has 13 residues. After removal of 3 bases from V and 5 bases from J, the junction contained 4 bases not matched to a gene. CDR3: CASSSPTGETQYF. In nucleotides, the CDR3 is TGCGCCAGCAGCTCGCCGACAGGGGAGACCCAGTACTTC.

The gene calls are TRBV29-1 and TRBJ1-2; weak D call: TRBD1 (5 bases). The CDR3 consists of 13 residues. From germline, CDR1 is SQVTM and CDR2 ANQGSEA. Trimming cost V 3 bases and J 7 bases, with 15 bases left between them. CDR3 DNA: TGCAGCGTTGACGGAGGGGATAGAGGTGGCTACACCTTC. This translates into CSVDGGDRGGYTF.

The chain recombines TRBV10-3 with TRBJ1-2; unclear D gene. Germline assignment: CDR1 ENHRY and CDR2 SYGVKD. CDR3 length: 12 amino acids. Trimming cost V 2 bases and J 8 bases, with 9 bases left between them. The CDR3: CAISELGIGYTF. CDR3 DNA sequence: TGTGCCATCAGTGAGCTAGGGATCGGCTACACCTTC.

This clonotype was seen many times. This chain links TRBV10-3 with TRBJ1-5; D gene unclear. CDR3 size: 14 residues. Trimming shortened V by 0 bases and J by 9 bases, and 12 bases separated the two germline ends. The germline gives CDR1 ENHRY, CDR2 SYGVKD. This CDR3 reads CAISESEGTGPQHF. CDR3 coding DNA: TGTGCCATCAGTGAGTCGGAGGGCACGGGGCCCCAGCATTTT.

This clonotype was seen only once. V gene TRBV25-1 combines with J gene TRBJ1-3; D possibly corresponds to TRBD1 (5 bases). With 1 base removed from V and 12 bases from J, the gap between germline ends came to 19 bases. CDR1 is MGHDK and CDR2 is SYGVNS in the germline V gene. The CDR3 is 15 residues long. The chain's CDR3 is CASSEFEGYSPSIYF. Here the CDR3 DNA reads TGTGCCAGCAGTGAATTCGAGGGGTACAGCCCCAGCATATATTTT.

This clonotype was picked up a small number of times. The V call is TRBV20-1, the J call TRBJ1-4, with D hard to call. The CDR3 runs to 15 residues. CDR1 is DFQATT, CDR2 SNEGSKA, per germline (reference sequence). V lost 6 bases and J 0 bases, leaving 14 bases between the germline ends. For the CDR3, the DNA is TGCAGTGCCATAAATTGGGGAGCAACTAATGAAAAACTGTTTTTT. This gives the protein CSAINWGATNEKLFF.

This clonotype was observed a handful of times. This chain joins TRBV14 and TRBJ1-2; 10 nucleotides match TRBD1. V lost 4 bases to trimming and J lost 8 bases; unmatched junction nucleotides: 7. In germline, CDR1 is SGHDN, CDR2 FVKESK. This CDR3 has 14 residues. CDR3 protein: CASSLRGTGDGYTF. For the CDR3, the DNA is TGTGCCAGCAGCCTACGAGGGACAGGGGACGGCTACACCTTC.

This clonotype appeared once. The chain uses TRBV7-6 and TRBJ1-4, with 9 positions matching TRBD1. Germline trimming cut 4 bases from V and 0 bases from J; bases unmatched to any gene: 3. CDR1 and CDR2 (germline): SGHVS, FNYEAQ. The CDR3 length is 16 residues. The CDR3 spells CASSSDRGSTNEKLFF. The CDR3 nucleotides are TGTGCCAGCAGCTCGGACAGGGGCTCAACTAATGAAAAACTGTTTTTT.

The chain joins TRBV7-9 to TRBJ1-4; TRBD1 might be the D (5 bases). V was shortened by 6 bases and J by 4 bases, with 12 bases between the two germline ends. This CDR3 spans 14 amino acids. Germline CDR1 reads SEHNR; CDR2 reads FQNEAQ (reference sequence). CDR3 DNA sequence: TGTGCCAGCAGGCCGGGACGGTATAATGAAAAACTGTTTTTT. It yields the protein CASRPGRYNEKLFF.

This chain uses TRBV29-1 with TRBJ1-2, with 9 bases identical to TRBD1. V lost 1 base to trimming and J lost 4 bases; unmatched junction nucleotides: 4. This CDR3 spans 14 amino acids. In germline, CDR1 is SQVTM, CDR2 ANQGSEA. The chain's CDR3 is CSVEGDRALYGYTF. CDR3 nucleotide sequence: TGCAGCGTTGAAGGGGACAGGGCTCTCTATGGCTACACCTTC.

At least ten counts were recorded for this clonotype. The V call is TRBV10-2, the J call TRBJ1-1, with D tentatively TRBD1 (5 bases). The CDR3 is 13 residues long. Germline V gene lookup returns CDR1 WSHSY and CDR2 SAAADI. Trimming left V 6 bases short and J 1 base short, with 9 bases between. The DNA of the CDR3 is TGCGCCAGCAGAGCAGGGCCGAACACTGAAGCTTTCTTT. Translation: CASRAGPNTEAFF.

This chain links TRBV15 with TRBJ2-5; 7 positions agree with TRBD1. V gave up 4 bases and J gave up 5 bases; unmatched junction bases: 4. CDR3 length equals 13 residues. From germline, CDR1 is LNHNV and CDR2 YYDKDF (reference sequence). This CDR3 reads CATSIQGQETQYF. The CDR3 region has the DNA TGTGCCACCAGCATACAGGGGCAGGAGACCCAGTACTTC.